These 5 T cell receptor beta chains share one sample of origin, sequenced in a study of human T cells and chemical hapten exposure. This sample's time point: patch test 2, 6 weeks after DPC sensitization. Treatment meaning: therapeutic diphenylcyclopropenone sensitization with weekly scalp DPC. One entry per CDR3 protein, called by TCRdb with MiXCR from the RACE reads. The profile shows under 75,000 distinct CDR3 sequences, roughly 8.5% of them singletons. The input for sequencing was whole blood, taken in connection with sensitization to the hapten diphenylcyclopropenone (DPC). The receptors originated from a woman aged 50 to 60 with alopecia areata. Some clones in this sample may be carry-over from other donors' samples.

The chain recombines TRBV12-3 or TRBV12-4 with TRBJ2-7, with 7 bases identical to TRBD2. CDR3 size: 14 residues. The J segment lost 4 bases and the V segment lost 9 bases, leaving 12 bases of the junction unmatched. CDR3 nucleotides: TGTGCCAGTACTCCCGGGCAGGGAGGGTACGAGCAGTACTTC. Its protein is CASTPGQGGYEQYF.

The V gene is TRBV7-9, the J gene TRBJ1-5; D uncertain. CDR3 length equals 12 residues. Germline assignment: CDR1 SEHNR and CDR2 FQNEAQ (reference sequence). With 2 bases removed from V and 3 bases from J, the gap between germline ends came to 2 bases. The CDR3 coding sequence is TGTGCCAGCAGCTTAAACAATCAGCCCCAGCATTTT. Protein product: CASSLNNQPQHF.

This clonotype came up a few times. V and J are TRBV29-1 and TRBJ2-7; 13 bases fit TRBD2. CDR3 length: 19 residues. J gave up 0 bases and V 4 bases, and 15 bases lay outside the gene matches. Germline V gene sequence: CDR1 SQVTM, CDR2 ANQGSEA. Written as DNA, the CDR3 is TGCAGCGTTGTAGTCCGTCCGGGACTAGCGGGGCTGAACTCCTACGAGCAGTACTTC. As protein: CSVVVRPGLAGLNSYEQYF.

This clonotype occurred many times. The chain is built from TRBV29-1 and TRBJ2-3, with 7 bases lining up with TRBD1. J lost 5 bases, V lost 3 bases, and 5 bases had no gene match. This CDR3 is 13 amino acids long. Germline V gene data show CDR1 as SQVTM and CDR2 as ANQGSEA. DNA of the CDR3: TGCAGCGTTGACGAGGGGGCTGGAGATACGCAGTATTTT. Protein product: CSVDEGAGDTQYF.

Concerning this clonotype: A read error is possible here, since a much larger clone lies one base away. The rearrangement joins TRBV19 to TRBJ2-4; D gene ambiguous. Trimming stripped 6 bases from V and 8 bases from J, with 20 bases between. The V gene's germline CDR1 is LNHDA and CDR2 SQIVND (reference sequence). The CDR3 is 15 amino acids. The CDR3 protein is CASRPIGSEGDIQYF. The CDR3 nucleotides are TGTGCCAGTAGGCCCATAGGGTCCGAAGGCGACATTCAGTACTTC.